This paragraph covers one TCR beta chain sequence. What it recognizes is unknown. One or more pre-ART and two or more post-ART PBMC samples were available from each donor. United States facilities provided treatment to all participants with HIV. It was version v3.0 of the immunoSEQ assay that was run at survey level. Data came from immunoSEQ multiplex PCR; TCRdb stores just in-frame clones and leaves some out. The table shows roughly 30,000 clones, with roughly 96% occurring only once. These data belong to a study of long-term antiretroviral therapy in people with HIV. Study-wide findings and caveats: In samples taken after ART, diversity increased but remained below transplant donor control levels. Within the repertoire, clones expanded before ART were dominant at all time points.

Germline V gene data show CDR1 as LNHNV and CDR2 as YYDKDF (reference sequence). This CDR3 region has 16 residues. Trimming cost V 0 bases and J 3 bases; bases outside gene matches: 4. This rearrangement joins TRBV15 to TRBJ1-5; 8 bases are a match to TRBD1. The sequencing here drew on unsorted PBMCs, taken around 6 years after starting antiretroviral therapy. This sequence originates from a man aged 25 to 40 with HIV. The CDR3 nucleotides are TGTGCCACCAGCAGAGACAGGGGGCGCGTCAATCAGCCCCAGCATTTT. This codes for CATSRDRGRVNQPQHF.